These T cell receptor beta chains were read from a single sample in a study of shared clonotypes between healthy human individuals. Produced via immunoSEQ multiplex PCR; TCRdb's table is partial and in-frame only. The sample has 330,000 or so clones; around 74% are singletons. The sample comprised memory CD4+ T cells sorted from blood. These receptors were collected from a man under 40 in good health. CDR3s include the opening cysteine and the closing phenylalanine or tryptophan. Each record gives: clone size, D gene, J gene, V gene, CDR3 protein, CDR3 DNA. A D gene is named only where the DNA matches it firmly. Clone size is stated in some rows and not others, as once, few, many or a class when expanded.

clone_size: NA; d_call: NA; j_call: TRBJ1-5; v_call: TRBV7-9; cdr3_aa: CASSLLDPNQPQHF; cdr3_nt: TGTGCCAGCAGCTTATTGGACCCGAATCAGCCCCAGCATTTT
clone_size: NA; d_call: NA; j_call: TRBJ2-5; v_call: TRBV15; cdr3_aa: CATSRGLTYQETQYF; cdr3_nt: TGTGCCACCAGCAGGGGACTGACGTACCAAGAGACCCAGTACTTC
clone_size: NA; d_call: NA; j_call: TRBJ2-7; v_call: TRBV5-6; cdr3_aa: CASSLFGEQYF; cdr3_nt: TGTGCCAGCAGCTTGTTCGGGGAGCAGTACTTC
clone_size: NA; d_call: NA; j_call: TRBJ2-7; v_call: TRBV19; cdr3_aa: CASSPGPTGEQYF; cdr3_nt: TGTGCCAGTAGCCCGGGACCTACCGGGGAGCAGTACTTC
clone_size: once; d_call: NA; j_call: TRBJ1-5; v_call: TRBV28; cdr3_aa: CASSLYIMGQPQHF; cdr3_nt: TGTGCCAGCAGTTTATACATTATGGGCCAGCCCCAGCATTTT
clone_size: once; d_call: NA; j_call: TRBJ2-5; v_call: TRBV10-1; cdr3_aa: CASSESNEETQYF; cdr3_nt: TGCGCCAGCAGTGAGTCGAATGAAGAGACCCAGTACTTC
clone_size: NA; d_call: NA; j_call: TRBJ1-4; v_call: TRBV18; cdr3_aa: CASSPRSSEKLFF; cdr3_nt: TGTGCCAGCTCACCACGCAGTAGCGAAAAACTGTTTTTT
clone_size: NA; d_call: TRBD2; j_call: TRBJ2-7; v_call: TRBV30; cdr3_aa: CAWSVGLAYEQYF; cdr3_nt: TGTGCCTGGAGTGTGGGACTAGCCTACGAGCAGTACTTC
clone_size: NA; d_call: NA; j_call: TRBJ2-3; v_call: TRBV7-2; cdr3_aa: CASRPTTDTQYF; cdr3_nt: TGTGCCAGCAGACCGACCACAGATACGCAGTATTTT
clone_size: once; d_call: NA; j_call: TRBJ2-2; v_call: TRBV10-3; cdr3_aa: CAISESAGAPNTGELFF; cdr3_nt: TGTGCCATCAGTGAGTCGGCGGGGGCCCCGAACACCGGGGAGCTGTTTTTT
clone_size: NA; d_call: TRBD2; j_call: TRBJ2-1; v_call: TRBV15; cdr3_aa: CATQPGLADYNEQFF; cdr3_nt: TGTGCCACCCAACCCGGACTAGCGGACTACAATGAGCAGTTCTTC
clone_size: once; d_call: TRBD1; j_call: TRBJ1-3; v_call: TRBV18; cdr3_aa: CASSRGTGGRTIYF; cdr3_nt: TGTGCCAGCTCACGTGGGACAGGGGGCCGCACCATATATTTT
clone_size: NA; d_call: TRBD1; j_call: TRBJ1-4; v_call: TRBV7-8; cdr3_aa: CASSPLQGTEKLFF; cdr3_nt: TGTGCCAGCAGCCCGCTACAGGGGACGGAAAAACTGTTTTTT
clone_size: NA; d_call: NA; j_call: TRBJ1-5; v_call: TRBV6-1; cdr3_aa: CASRGGRRDQPQHF; cdr3_nt: TGTGCCAGTCGGGGTGGGCGGAGGGATCAGCCCCAGCATTTT
clone_size: NA; d_call: NA; j_call: TRBJ1-3; v_call: TRBV7-9; cdr3_aa: CASSGKIRLTGNTIYF; cdr3_nt: TGTGCCAGCAGCGGCAAGATCAGGCTTACTGGAAACACCATATATTTT
clone_size: many; d_call: NA; j_call: TRBJ2-7; v_call: TRBV15; cdr3_aa: CATSRDLLNYEQYF; cdr3_nt: TGTGCCACCAGCAGAGATCTACTTAACTACGAGCAGTACTTC
clone_size: NA; d_call: NA; j_call: TRBJ2-2; v_call: TRBV18; cdr3_aa: CASSPLASANTGELFF; cdr3_nt: TGTGCCAGCTCACCACTGGCTAGCGCGAACACCGGGGAGCTGTTTTTT
clone_size: NA; d_call: TRBD2; j_call: TRBJ2-7; v_call: TRBV5-4; cdr3_aa: CASSLGLADSYEQYF; cdr3_nt: TGTGCCAGCAGCTTGGGACTAGCGGATTCCTACGAGCAGTACTTC
clone_size: NA; d_call: NA; j_call: TRBJ2-1; v_call: TRBV5-4; cdr3_aa: CASSETGDSYNEQFF; cdr3_nt: TGTGCCAGCAGCGAAACAGGAGACTCCTACAATGAGCAGTTCTTC
clone_size: NA; d_call: NA; j_call: TRBJ2-2; v_call: TRBV25-1; cdr3_aa: CASKEGNTGELFF; cdr3_nt: TGTGCCAGCAAGGAGGGGAACACCGGGGAGCTGTTTTTT
clone_size: once; d_call: NA; j_call: TRBJ1-1; v_call: TRBV29-1; cdr3_aa: CSVEEGPPGTEAFF; cdr3_nt: TGCAGCGTTGAAGAAGGGCCGCCGGGCACTGAAGCTTTCTTT
clone_size: NA; d_call: TRBD2; j_call: TRBJ2-7; v_call: TRBV18; cdr3_aa: CASSQLAGDEQYF; cdr3_nt: TGTGCCAGCTCACAACTAGCGGGGGACGAGCAGTACTTC
clone_size: NA; d_call: TRBD1; j_call: TRBJ2-2; v_call: TRBV5-4; cdr3_aa: CASSAQGAGGTGELFF; cdr3_nt: TGTGCCAGCAGCGCTCAGGGGGCCGGGGGCACCGGGGAGCTGTTTTTT
clone_size: NA; d_call: NA; j_call: TRBJ2-4; v_call: TRBV25-1; cdr3_aa: CASSDRDTPTLAKNIQYF; cdr3_nt: TGTGCCAGCAGTGACCGGGATACACCGACTCTAGCCAAAAACATTCAGTACTTC
clone_size: NA; d_call: NA; j_call: TRBJ1-5; v_call: TRBV28; cdr3_aa: CASSLGAGSRSNQPQHF; cdr3_nt: TGTGCCAGCAGTTTAGGGGCAGGGTCGAGGAGCAATCAGCCCCAGCATTTT
clone_size: once; d_call: NA; j_call: TRBJ2-7; v_call: TRBV7-6; cdr3_aa: CASSLAYDRTYEQYF; cdr3_nt: TGTGCCAGCAGCTTAGCTTATGACAGGACCTACGAGCAGTACTTC
clone_size: NA; d_call: NA; j_call: TRBJ1-1; v_call: TRBV29-1; cdr3_aa: CSVGDWAAEAFF; cdr3_nt: TGCAGCGTTGGCGATTGGGCAGCTGAAGCTTTCTTT
clone_size: few; d_call: NA; j_call: TRBJ2-7; v_call: TRBV19; cdr3_aa: CASSIEPGLYEQYF; cdr3_nt: TGTGCCAGTAGTATAGAGCCGGGATTATACGAGCAGTACTTC
clone_size: NA; d_call: NA; j_call: TRBJ2-1; v_call: TRBV6-1; cdr3_aa: CASSDTGPRGYNEQFF; cdr3_nt: TGTGCCAGCAGTGATACCGGGCCCCGGGGCTACAATGAGCAGTTCTTC
clone_size: NA; d_call: NA; j_call: TRBJ1-5; v_call: TRBV5-6; cdr3_aa: CASSQLRGRHSNQPQHF; cdr3_nt: TGTGCCAGCAGCCAACTGCGGGGGAGACATAGCAATCAGCCCCAGCATTTT
clone_size: NA; d_call: NA; j_call: TRBJ1-2; v_call: TRBV5-4; cdr3_aa: CASSLPPGQSTFGGYTF; cdr3_nt: TGTGCCAGCAGCTTACCCCCCGGACAGTCCACCTTCGGGGGCTACACCTTC
clone_size: many; d_call: NA; j_call: TRBJ1-2; v_call: TRBV5-4; cdr3_aa: CASSPRQGAGLYGYTF; cdr3_nt: TGTGCCAGCAGCCCCCGGCAGGGAGCCGGTCTCTATGGCTACACCTTC
clone_size: NA; d_call: NA; j_call: TRBJ2-7; v_call: TRBV6-1; cdr3_aa: CASKRAGQNTYEQYF; cdr3_nt: TGTGCCAGCAAGAGAGCGGGACAGAATACCTACGAGCAGTACTTC
clone_size: NA; d_call: NA; j_call: TRBJ2-6; v_call: TRBV29-1; cdr3_aa: CSVDSGAGTGANVLTF; cdr3_nt: TGCAGCGTTGATTCAGGGGCCGGAACTGGGGCCAACGTCCTGACTTTC
clone_size: NA; d_call: NA; j_call: TRBJ2-1; v_call: TRBV7-2; cdr3_aa: CASSLAGAGSYNEQFF; cdr3_nt: TGTGCCAGCAGCTTAGCGGGGGCCGGCTCCTACAATGAGCAGTTCTTC
clone_size: few; d_call: TRBD2; j_call: TRBJ2-3; v_call: TRBV5-4; cdr3_aa: CASSSQTSGRADTQYF; cdr3_nt: TGTGCCAGCAGCTCCCAGACTAGCGGGAGGGCAGATACGCAGTATTTT
clone_size: few; d_call: NA; j_call: TRBJ1-2; v_call: TRBV28; cdr3_aa: CASSSLTDYGYTF; cdr3_nt: TGTGCCAGCAGTTCACTGACAGACTATGGCTACACCTTC
clone_size: NA; d_call: TRBD1; j_call: TRBJ2-5; v_call: TRBV18; cdr3_aa: CASSPRTGAEETQYF; cdr3_nt: TGTGCCAGCTCTCCCCGGACAGGGGCGGAAGAGACCCAGTACTTC
clone_size: NA; d_call: NA; j_call: TRBJ2-6; v_call: TRBV5-5; cdr3_aa: CASSLNPGTPGANVLTF; cdr3_nt: TGTGCCAGCAGCTTAAATCCCGGGACACCTGGGGCCAACGTCCTGACTTTC
clone_size: NA; d_call: TRBD1; j_call: TRBJ2-3; v_call: TRBV9; cdr3_aa: CASSVSDRGRDTQYF; cdr3_nt: TGTGCCAGCAGCGTATCCGACAGGGGGCGGGATACGCAGTATTTT
clone_size: NA; d_call: NA; j_call: TRBJ1-4; v_call: TRBV2; cdr3_aa: CASSGTSGPNEKLFF; cdr3_nt: TGTGCCAGCAGTGGTACCTCGGGACCAAATGAAAAACTGTTTTTT
clone_size: NA; d_call: NA; j_call: TRBJ1-5; v_call: TRBV28; cdr3_aa: CASSLFGRVGQPQHF; cdr3_nt: TGTGCCAGCAGTTTATTTGGACGGGTGGGTCAGCCCCAGCATTTT
clone_size: NA; d_call: NA; j_call: TRBJ1-2; v_call: TRBV19; cdr3_aa: CASSIVDGYTF; cdr3_nt: TGTGCCAGTAGTATTGTCGATGGCTACACCTTC